This T cell receptor beta chain was obtained from a study of multiple sclerosis patients with progressive multifocal leukoencephalopathy. Study-wide points: TRBV and TRBJ usage showed no common pattern when PML developed. Before and during natalizumab, the clones expanded at PML already existed. The findings' link to JC virus versus immunocompromise remained uncertain.

Turning to this clone: The antigen remains undetermined.

Measured with immunoSEQ multiplex PCR; TCRdb has only the in-frame clones, and not every one. The repertoire holds about 30,000 clones, with 90% to 95% as singletons. Germline V gene data show CDR1 as SEHNR and CDR2 as FQNEAQ (reference sequence). The ends were cut back, 5 bases at V and 8 bases at J, with 18 bases in the middle. There are 15 residues in the CDR3. Described time point: before natalizumab initiation. The chain employs TRBV7-9 and TRBJ1-4; a weak D match, TRBD1 (5 bases). This clonotype was obtained from a man aged 25 to 40 with multiple sclerosis. Sequences were obtained from PBMCs. The CDR3, as DNA: TGTGCCAGCAGCATCGACAAAGGGGTCGGCGAAAAACTGTTTTTT. This gives the protein CASSIDKGVGEKLFF.